What follows is one T cell receptor (beta chain) and its context. The antigen is undetermined. TCR beta CDR3 region amplification was performed from RNA transcripts. Researchers ran a first-round RT-PCR on the TCR CDR3 using the HTBI primer set. TCRdb reprocessed the multiplex PCR reads with MiXCR, giving one entry per CDR3 protein. The table shows about 610,000 distinct CDR3 sequences, with around 42% occurring only once. Uncontrolled infection, other autoimmune disease, pregnancy or lactation led to exclusion. The study based diagnoses on clinical symptoms, serum thyroxine and TRAb, thyroid ultrasound and orbital computed tomography. This specimen belongs to a study of T cells in Graves' hyperthyroidism and ophthalmopathy. Findings and limits, study-wide: Using 13 V-J features, a model discriminated ophthalmopathy from stable hyperthyroidism.

The source is a woman between 18 and 29 years old with Graves' hyperthyroidism. The sample taken for sequencing was peripheral blood or thyroid tissue (not recorded which).

CDR3 coding DNA: TGTGCCAGCAGCCCAGGGAACGGTCAGCCCCAGTACTTC. Protein sequence: CASSPGNGQPQYF. V gene TRBV7-3 combines with J gene TRBJ2-5, with D possibly TRBD1 on 5 matching bases. The germline CDR1 and CDR2 sequences are SGHTA and FQGTGA. This CDR3 has 13 residues. Deletions cut 5 bases from V and 9 bases from J, with 16 bases between.